The source of this TCR beta chain is a study of T cell repertoires in cytomegalovirus infection. Study overall: Peptides in the study included HLA-C-restricted and HLA-B-restricted CMV epitopes. Public signatures in TCR beta pointed to CMV infection and matching HLA type.

This clonotype was recorded at least ten times. Its antigen remains unknown. Overall study findings and caveats: HLA-C-restricted, CMV-specific TCR beta clonotypes were dominant ex vivo. Cumulated frequencies of public TCR beta families served to identify carriers of CMV plus the relevant HLA.

Via MiXCR, TCRdb re-called the reads, giving one row per CDR3 protein. This sample yields some 920,000 distinct CDR3 sequences, of which around 31% are seen a single time; about an eighth belongs to the top ten. This TCR was recovered from a human donor in good health (CMV status not recorded). Some clones in this sample may be carry-over from other donors' samples. The sample in question was cultured CD8+ T cells from PBMCs, obtained from culture after CMV antigen stimulation.

The CDR3 protein is CASSLRDRRFNQPQHF. CDR3 sequence (DNA): TGTGCCAGCAGCTTACGGGACAGGCGATTCAATCAGCCCCAGCATTTT. V is TRBV7-2 and J is TRBJ1-5; the match to TRBD1 covers 8 bases. Germline V lookup: CDR1 SGHTA, CDR2 FQGNSA. CDR3 length: 16 amino acids. J was trimmed by 3 bases and V by 2 bases; bases with no gene match: 6.